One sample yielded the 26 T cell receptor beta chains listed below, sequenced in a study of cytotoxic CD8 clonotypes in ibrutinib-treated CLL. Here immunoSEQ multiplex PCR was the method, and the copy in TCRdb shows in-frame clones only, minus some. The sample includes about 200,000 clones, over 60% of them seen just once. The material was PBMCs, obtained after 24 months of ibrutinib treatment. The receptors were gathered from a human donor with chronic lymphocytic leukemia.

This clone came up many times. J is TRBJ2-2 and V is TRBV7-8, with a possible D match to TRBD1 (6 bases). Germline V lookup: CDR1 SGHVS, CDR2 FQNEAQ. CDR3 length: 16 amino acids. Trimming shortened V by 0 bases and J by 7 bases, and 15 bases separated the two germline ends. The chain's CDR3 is CASSLASGRGYGELFF. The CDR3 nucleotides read TGTGCCAGCAGCTTAGCGTCGGGCAGGGGCTACGGGGAGCTGTTTTTT.

CDR3 nucleotides: TGCAGCGTCGACAGGGGACCTGGCTACGAGCAGTACTTC. Protein: CSVDRGPGYEQYF. This chain connects TRBV29-1 to TRBJ2-7, with 8 bases lining up with TRBD1. Per germline, CDR1 SQVTM and CDR2 ANQGSEA. With 6 bases clipped from V and 3 bases from J, the junction kept 7 bases outside the gene matches. CDR3 length: 13 amino acids.

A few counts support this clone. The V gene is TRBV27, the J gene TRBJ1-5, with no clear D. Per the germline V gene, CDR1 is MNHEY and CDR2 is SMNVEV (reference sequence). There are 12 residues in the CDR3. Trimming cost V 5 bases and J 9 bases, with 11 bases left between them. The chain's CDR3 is CASSTAGLPQHF. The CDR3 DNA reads TGTGCCAGCAGTACTGCAGGACTGCCCCAGCATTTT.

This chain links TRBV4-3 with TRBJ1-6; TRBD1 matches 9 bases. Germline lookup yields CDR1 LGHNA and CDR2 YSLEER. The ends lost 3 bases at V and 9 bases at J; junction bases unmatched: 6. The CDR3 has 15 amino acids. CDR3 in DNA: TGCGCCAGCAGCCAGTCGGGACAGGGAACTTCACCCCTCCACTTT. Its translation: CASSQSGQGTSPLHF.

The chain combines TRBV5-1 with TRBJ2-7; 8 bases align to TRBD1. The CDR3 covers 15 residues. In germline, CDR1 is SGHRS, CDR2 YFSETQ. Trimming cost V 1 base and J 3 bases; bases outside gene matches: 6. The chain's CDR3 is CASSLSLDRVYEQYF. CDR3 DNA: TGCGCCAGCAGCTTGTCTCTGGACAGGGTCTACGAGCAGTACTTC. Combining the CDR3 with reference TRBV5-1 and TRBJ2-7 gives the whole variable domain KAGVTQTPRYLIKTRGQQVTLSCSPISGHRSVSWYQQTPGQGLQFLFEYFSETQRNKGNFPGRFSGRQFSNSRSEMNVSTLELGDSALYLCASSLSLDRVYEQYFGPGTRLTVT.

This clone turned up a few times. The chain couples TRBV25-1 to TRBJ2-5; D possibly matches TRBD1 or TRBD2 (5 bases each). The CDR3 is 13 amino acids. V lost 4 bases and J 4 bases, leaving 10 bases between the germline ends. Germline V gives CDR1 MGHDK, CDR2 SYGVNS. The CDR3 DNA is TGTGCCAGCAGTGCTTGGGGGATAGAGACCCAGTACTTC. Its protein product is CASSAWGIETQYF.

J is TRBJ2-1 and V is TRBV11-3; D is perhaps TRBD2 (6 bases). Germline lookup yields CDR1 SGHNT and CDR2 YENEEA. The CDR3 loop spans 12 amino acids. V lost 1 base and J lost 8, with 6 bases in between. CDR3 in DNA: TGTGCCAGCAGCTTAGGGGGGGATGAGCAGTTCTTC. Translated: CASSLGGDEQFF. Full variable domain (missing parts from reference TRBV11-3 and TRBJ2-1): EAGVVQSPRYKIIEKKQPVAFWCNPISGHNTLYWYLQNLGQGPELLIRYENEEAVDDSQLPKDRFSAERLKGVDSTLKIQPAELGDSAVYLCASSLGGDEQFFGPGTRLTVL.

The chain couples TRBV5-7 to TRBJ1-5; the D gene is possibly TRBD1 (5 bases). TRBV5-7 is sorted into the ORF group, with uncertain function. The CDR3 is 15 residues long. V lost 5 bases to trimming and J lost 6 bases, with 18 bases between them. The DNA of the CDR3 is TGTGCCAGCAGGAAGACAGTTGGGGCTGGTCAGCCCCAGCATTTT. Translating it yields CASRKTVGAGQPQHF.

CDR3 in amino acids: CASSVGLAGYYEQYF. Here the CDR3 DNA reads TGTGCCAGCAGCGTAGGGCTAGCGGGTTACTACGAGCAGTACTTC. This chain links TRBV9 with TRBJ2-7, with TRBD2 identical over 8 bases. Looked up from germline, CDR1 is SGDLS and CDR2 is YYNGEE. The CDR3 runs to 15 residues. Unmatched junction bases numbered 5, after V lost 0 bases and J lost 3 bases.

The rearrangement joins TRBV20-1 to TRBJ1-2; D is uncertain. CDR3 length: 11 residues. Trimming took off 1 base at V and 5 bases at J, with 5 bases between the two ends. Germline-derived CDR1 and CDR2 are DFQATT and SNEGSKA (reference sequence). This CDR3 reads CSARVSYGYTF. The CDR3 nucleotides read TGCAGTGCTAGAGTATCATATGGCTACACCTTC.

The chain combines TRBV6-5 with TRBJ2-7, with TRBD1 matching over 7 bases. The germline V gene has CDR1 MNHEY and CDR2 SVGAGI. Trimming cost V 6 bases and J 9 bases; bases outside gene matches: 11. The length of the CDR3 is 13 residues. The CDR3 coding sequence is TGTGCCAGCAGCCCCGACAGGGCGGTTGGGCAGTACTTC. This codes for CASSPDRAVGQYF.

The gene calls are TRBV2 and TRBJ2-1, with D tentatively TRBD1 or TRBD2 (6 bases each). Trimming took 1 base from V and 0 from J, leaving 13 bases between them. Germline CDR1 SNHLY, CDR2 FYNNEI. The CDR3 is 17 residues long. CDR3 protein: CASSEEGGTSSYNEQFF. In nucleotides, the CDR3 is TGTGCCAGCAGTGAAGAGGGGGGAACTAGCTCCTACAATGAGCAGTTCTTC.

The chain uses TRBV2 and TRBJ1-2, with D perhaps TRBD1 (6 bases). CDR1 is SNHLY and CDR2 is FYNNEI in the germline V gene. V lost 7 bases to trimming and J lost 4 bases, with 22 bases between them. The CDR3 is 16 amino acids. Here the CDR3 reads CASNPAGVKTGYGYTF. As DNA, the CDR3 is TGTGCCAGCAACCCCGCCGGCGTGAAGACAGGCTATGGCTACACCTTC.

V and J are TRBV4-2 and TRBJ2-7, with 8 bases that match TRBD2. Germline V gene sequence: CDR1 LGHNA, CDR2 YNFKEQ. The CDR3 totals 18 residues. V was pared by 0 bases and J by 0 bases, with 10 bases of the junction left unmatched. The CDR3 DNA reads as TGTGCCAGCAGCCAAGATTCCCGGCCCGGGACTAGCTCCTACGAGCAGTACTTC. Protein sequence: CASSQDSRPGTSSYEQYF.

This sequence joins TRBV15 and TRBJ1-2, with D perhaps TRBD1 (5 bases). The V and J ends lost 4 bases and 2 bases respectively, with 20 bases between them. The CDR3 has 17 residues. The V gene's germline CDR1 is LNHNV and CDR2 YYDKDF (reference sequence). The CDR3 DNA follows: TGTGCCACCAGCAACAGCGGTAGGGGACCGGTAAACTATGGCTACACCTTC. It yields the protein CATSNSGRGPVNYGYTF.

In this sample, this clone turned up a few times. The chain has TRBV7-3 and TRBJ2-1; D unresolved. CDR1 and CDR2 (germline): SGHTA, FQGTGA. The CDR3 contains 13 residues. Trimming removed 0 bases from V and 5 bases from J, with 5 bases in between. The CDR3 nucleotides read TGTGCCAGCAGCTTAACCCGGGACAATGAGCAGTTCTTC. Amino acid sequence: CASSLTRDNEQFF.

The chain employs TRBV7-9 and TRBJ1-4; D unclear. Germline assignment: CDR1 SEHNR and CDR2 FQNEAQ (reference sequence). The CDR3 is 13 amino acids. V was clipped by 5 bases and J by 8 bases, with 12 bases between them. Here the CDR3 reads CASSVSQREKLFF. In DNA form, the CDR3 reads TGTGCCAGCAGCGTAAGCCAGCGGGAAAAACTGTTTTTT. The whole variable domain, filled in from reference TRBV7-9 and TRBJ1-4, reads DTGVSQNPRHKITKRGQNVTFRCDPISEHNRLYWYRQTLGQGPEFLTYFQNEAQLEKSRLLSDRFSAERPKGSFSTLEIQRTEQGDSAMYLCASSVSQREKLFFGSGTQLSVL.

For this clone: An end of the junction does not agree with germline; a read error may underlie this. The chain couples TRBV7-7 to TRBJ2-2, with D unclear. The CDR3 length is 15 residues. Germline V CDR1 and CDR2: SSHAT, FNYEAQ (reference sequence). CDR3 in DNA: TGTGCTAGCAGCTTAGACTCTCTGGCCACCGGGGAGCTGTTTTTT. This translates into CASSLDSLATGELFF.

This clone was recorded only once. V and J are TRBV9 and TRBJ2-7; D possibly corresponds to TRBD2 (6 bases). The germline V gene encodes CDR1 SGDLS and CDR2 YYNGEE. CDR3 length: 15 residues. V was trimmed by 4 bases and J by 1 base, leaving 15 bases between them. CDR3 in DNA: TGTGCCAGCAGCCCCCAGGGAGGTGCGTCCTACGAGCAGTACTTC. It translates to CASSPQGGASYEQYF.

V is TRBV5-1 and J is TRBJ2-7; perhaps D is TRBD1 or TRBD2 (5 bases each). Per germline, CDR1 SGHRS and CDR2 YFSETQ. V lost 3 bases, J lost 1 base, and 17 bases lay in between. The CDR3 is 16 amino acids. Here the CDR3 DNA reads TGCGCCAGCAGCTCCCCGGGGCTAGCTACGTCCTACGAGCAGTACTTC. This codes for CASSSPGLATSYEQYF.

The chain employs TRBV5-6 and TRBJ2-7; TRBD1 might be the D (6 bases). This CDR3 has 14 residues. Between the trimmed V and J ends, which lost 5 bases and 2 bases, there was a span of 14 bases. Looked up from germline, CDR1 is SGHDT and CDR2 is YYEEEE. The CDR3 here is CASRVTGRTYEQYF. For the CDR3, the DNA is TGTGCCAGCAGGGTAACAGGGCGCACCTACGAGCAGTACTTC.

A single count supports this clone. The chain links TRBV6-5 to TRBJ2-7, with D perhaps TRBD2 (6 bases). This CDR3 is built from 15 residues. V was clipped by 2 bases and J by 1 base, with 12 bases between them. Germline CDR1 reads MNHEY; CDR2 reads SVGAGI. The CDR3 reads CASSYGTFLSYEQYF. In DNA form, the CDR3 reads TGTGCCAGCAGTTACGGGACTTTCCTGTCCTACGAGCAGTACTTC.

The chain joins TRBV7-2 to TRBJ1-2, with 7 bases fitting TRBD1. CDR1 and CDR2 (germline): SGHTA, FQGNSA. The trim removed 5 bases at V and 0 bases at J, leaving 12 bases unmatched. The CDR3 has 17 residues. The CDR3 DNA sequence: TGTGCCAGCAGCCCCCGGGACAGTAACCCCGCTAACTATGGCTACACCTTC. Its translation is CASSPRDSNPANYGYTF.

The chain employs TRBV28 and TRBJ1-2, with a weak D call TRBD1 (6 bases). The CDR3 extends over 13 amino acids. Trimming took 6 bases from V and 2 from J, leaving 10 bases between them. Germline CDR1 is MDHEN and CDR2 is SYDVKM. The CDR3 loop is CASREGGNYGYTF. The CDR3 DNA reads TGTGCCAGCAGAGAGGGGGGGAACTATGGCTACACCTTC.

The CDR3 here is CASSLGAHAETQYF. In DNA, the CDR3 is TGCGCCAGCAGCTTGGGGGCGCACGCAGAGACCCAGTACTTC. This chain joins TRBV5-1 and TRBJ2-5, with D unclear. This CDR3 has 14 residues. V lost 0 bases and J 4 bases, leaving 10 bases between the germline ends. Germline values: CDR1 SGHRS, CDR2 YFSETQ.

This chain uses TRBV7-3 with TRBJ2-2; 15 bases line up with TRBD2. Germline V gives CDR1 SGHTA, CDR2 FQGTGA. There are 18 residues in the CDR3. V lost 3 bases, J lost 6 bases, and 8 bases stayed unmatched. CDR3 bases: TGTGCCAGCAGCTTTGGACTAGCGGGAGGGCCCGGGGCCGGGGAGCTGTTTTTT. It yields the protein CASSFGLAGGPGAGELFF.